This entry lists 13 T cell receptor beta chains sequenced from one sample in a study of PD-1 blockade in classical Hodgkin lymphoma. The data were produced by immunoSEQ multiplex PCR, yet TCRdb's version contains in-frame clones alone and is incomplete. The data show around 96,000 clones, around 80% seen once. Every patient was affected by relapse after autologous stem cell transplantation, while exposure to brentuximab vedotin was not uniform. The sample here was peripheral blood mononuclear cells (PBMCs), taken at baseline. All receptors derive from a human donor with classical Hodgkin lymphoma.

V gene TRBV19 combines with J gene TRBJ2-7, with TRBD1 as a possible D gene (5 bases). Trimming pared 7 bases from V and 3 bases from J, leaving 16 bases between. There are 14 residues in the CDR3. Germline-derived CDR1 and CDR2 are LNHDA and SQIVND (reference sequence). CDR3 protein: CASKVAGSDYEQYF. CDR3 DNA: TGTGCCAGTAAAGTGGCAGGGTCGGACTACGAGCAGTACTTC.

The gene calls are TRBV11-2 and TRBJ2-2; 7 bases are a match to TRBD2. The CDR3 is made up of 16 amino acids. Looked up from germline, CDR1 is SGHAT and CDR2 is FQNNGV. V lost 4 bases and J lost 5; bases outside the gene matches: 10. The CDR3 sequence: CASSWTSGTGTGELFF. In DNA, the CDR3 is TGTGCCAGCAGCTGGACGAGCGGGACGGGAACCGGGGAGCTGTTTTTT.

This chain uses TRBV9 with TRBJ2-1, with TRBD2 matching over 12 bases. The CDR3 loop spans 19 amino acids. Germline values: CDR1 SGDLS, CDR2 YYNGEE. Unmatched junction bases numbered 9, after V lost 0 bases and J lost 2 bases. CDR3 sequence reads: CASSVGLAGGPGPYNEQFF. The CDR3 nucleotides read TGTGCCAGCAGCGTAGGGCTAGCGGGAGGGCCGGGCCCCTACAATGAGCAGTTCTTC.

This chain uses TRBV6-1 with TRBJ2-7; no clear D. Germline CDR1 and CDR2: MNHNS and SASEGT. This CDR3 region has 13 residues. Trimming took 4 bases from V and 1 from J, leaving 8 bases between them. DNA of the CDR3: TGTGCCAGCAGTGTATGGGAATCCTACGAGCAGTACTTC. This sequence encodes CASSVWESYEQYF.

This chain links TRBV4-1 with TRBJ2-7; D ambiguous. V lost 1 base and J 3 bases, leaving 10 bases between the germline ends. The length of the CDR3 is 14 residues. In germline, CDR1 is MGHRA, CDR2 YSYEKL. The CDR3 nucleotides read TGCGCCAGCAGCCAAGTTAACCGGAACTACGAGCAGTACTTC. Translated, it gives CASSQVNRNYEQYF.

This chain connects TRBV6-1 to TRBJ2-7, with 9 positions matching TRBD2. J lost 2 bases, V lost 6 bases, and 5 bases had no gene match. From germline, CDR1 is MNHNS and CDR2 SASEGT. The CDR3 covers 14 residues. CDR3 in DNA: TGTGCCAGCAGCCTTAGCGGGAGTCCCTACGAGCAGTACTTC. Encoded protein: CASSLSGSPYEQYF.

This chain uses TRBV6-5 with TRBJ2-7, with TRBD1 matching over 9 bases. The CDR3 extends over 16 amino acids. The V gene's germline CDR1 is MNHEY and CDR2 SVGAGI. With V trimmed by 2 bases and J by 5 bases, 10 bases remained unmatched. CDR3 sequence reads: CASSYPGGTGMNEQYF. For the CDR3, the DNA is TGTGCCAGCAGTTACCCCGGAGGGACAGGGATGAACGAGCAGTACTTC.

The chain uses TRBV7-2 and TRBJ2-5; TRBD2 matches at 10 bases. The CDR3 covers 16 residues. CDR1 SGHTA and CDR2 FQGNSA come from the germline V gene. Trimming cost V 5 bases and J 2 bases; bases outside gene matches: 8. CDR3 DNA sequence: TGTGCCAGCAGCCCAAGACTAGCGGGCAATCAAGAGACCCAGTACTTC. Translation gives CASSPRLAGNQETQYF.

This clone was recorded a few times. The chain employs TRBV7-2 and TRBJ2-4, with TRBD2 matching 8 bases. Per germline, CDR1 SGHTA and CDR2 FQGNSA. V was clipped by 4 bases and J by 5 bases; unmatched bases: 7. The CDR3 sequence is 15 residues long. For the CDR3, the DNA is TGTGCCAGCAGCTATGCGGGAGGTGGGGAAAACATTCAGTACTTC. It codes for CASSYAGGGENIQYF.

This CDR3 is CASRVRSGTDTQYF. The CDR3 nucleotides are TGTGCCAGCAGAGTAAGGTCGGGCACAGATACGCAGTATTTT. V and J are TRBV28 and TRBJ2-3; D not resolved. Germline CDR1 is MDHEN and CDR2 is SYDVKM. CDR3 size: 14 residues. Trimming pared 6 bases from V and 1 base from J, leaving 11 bases between.

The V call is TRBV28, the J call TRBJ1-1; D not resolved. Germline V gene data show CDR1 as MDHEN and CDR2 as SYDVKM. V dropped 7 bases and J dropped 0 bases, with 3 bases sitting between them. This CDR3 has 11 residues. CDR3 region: CASTLNTEAFF. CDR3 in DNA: TGTGCCAGCACTTTGAACACTGAAGCTTTCTTT.

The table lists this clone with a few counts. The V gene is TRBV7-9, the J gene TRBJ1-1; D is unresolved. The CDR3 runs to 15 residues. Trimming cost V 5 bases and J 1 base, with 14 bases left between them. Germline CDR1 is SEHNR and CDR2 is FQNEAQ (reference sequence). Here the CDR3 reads CASSEEKGRNTEAFF. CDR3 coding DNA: TGTGCCAGCAGCGAGGAGAAGGGCCGGAACACTGAAGCTTTCTTT.

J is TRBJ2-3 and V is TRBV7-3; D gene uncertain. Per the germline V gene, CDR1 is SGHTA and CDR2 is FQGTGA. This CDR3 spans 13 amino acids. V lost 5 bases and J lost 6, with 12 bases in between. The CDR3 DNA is TGTGCCAGCAGCCCCCTTGTGGGGGATACGCAGTATTTT. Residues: CASSPLVGDTQYF. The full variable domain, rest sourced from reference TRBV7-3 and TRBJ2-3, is GAGVSQTPSNKVTEKGKYVELRCDPISGHTALYWYRQSLGQGPEFLIYFQGTGAADDSGLPNDRFFAVRPEGSVSTLKIQRTERGDSAVYLCASSPLVGDTQYFGPGTRLTVL.